Shown below are 25 T cell receptor beta chains from a single sample sequenced in a study of blood T cell repertoires in COVID-19 (TCRdb year 2020). The protocol used for the library was the immunoSEQ multiplex PCR assay. Entries here come from immuneACCESS through TCRdb and include only in-frame sequences with V and J called. Some clones fail to appear in such tables; in the studies checked, an unresolved V gene covers under half of the shortfall, and the cause of the remainder is unknown. This sample holds about 340,000 clones; 65% to 90% were observed only once. Around 7.4% of the sample comes from the top ten. The sequenced sample consisted of peripheral blood. These receptors were collected from a woman in her sixties or seventies with COVID-19, enrolled during active disease.

This clone was recorded a few times. V and J are TRBV19 and TRBJ1-1; D perhaps matches TRBD1 (6 bases). Trimming left V 8 bases short and J 0 bases short, with 13 bases between. This CDR3 region has 14 residues. Germline V gives CDR1 LNHDA, CDR2 SQIVND (reference sequence). CDR3 bases: TGTGCCAGTCAACTAACAGGGTTGAACACTGAAGCTTTCTTT. Its protein product is CASQLTGLNTEAFF.

The chain uses TRBV11-2 and TRBJ1-1; perhaps TRBD1 as D (5 bases). Trimming removed 2 bases at V and 10 bases at J, with 14 bases between. Per germline, CDR1 SGHAT and CDR2 FQNNGV. CDR3 length equals 13 residues. CDR3 in amino acids: CASSLSRRVGAFF. In DNA, the CDR3 is TGTGCCAGCAGCTTAAGTCGCAGGGTTGGAGCTTTCTTT.

The chain carries TRBV12-5 and TRBJ2-3; 11 positions match TRBD2. CDR3 size: 16 residues. V was pared by 8 bases and J by 2 bases, with 9 bases of the junction left unmatched. Germline V gives CDR1 LGHNT, CDR2 FRNRAP. CDR3 loop: CASTPGLAVITDTQYF. CDR3 nucleotide sequence: TGTGCTAGTACCCCGGGACTAGCGGTGATCACAGATACGCAGTATTTT.

This chain uses TRBV5-6 with TRBJ2-3, with 11 bases matching TRBD2. CDR1 is SGHDT and CDR2 is YYEEEE in the germline V gene. CDR3 length: 18 amino acids. J was trimmed by 0 bases and V by 4 bases; bases with no gene match: 10. CDR3 nucleotides: TGTGCCAGCAGCGGGCGGGCTAGCGGGGGGTTTAGCACAGATACGCAGTATTTT. Its translation: CASSGRASGGFSTDTQYF.

A word on this clone: The junction departs from germline at one end; a sequencing error may be responsible. This chain links TRBV18 with TRBJ1-2, with TRBD1 identical over 8 bases. This CDR3 is built from 15 residues. Germline V gives CDR1 KGHSH, CDR2 LQKENI. CDR3 sequence reads: CASSTPAQGGNGYTF. The DNA of the CDR3 is TGTGCCAGCTCAACACCAGCACAGGGGGGAAATGGCTACACCTTC.

This clone came up a few times. J is TRBJ1-5 and V is TRBV19; 9 bases align to TRBD1. The CDR3 consists of 15 residues. With 3 bases clipped from V and 7 bases from J, the junction kept 7 bases outside the gene matches. CDR1 is LNHDA, CDR2 SQIVND, per germline (reference sequence). CDR3 sequence: CASSIGQGLGQPQHF. In nucleotides, the CDR3 is TGTGCCAGTAGTATTGGACAGGGGCTAGGGCAGCCCCAGCATTTT.

J is TRBJ1-2 and V is TRBV4-2; D is ambiguous. Germline loops: CDR1 LGHNA, CDR2 YNFKEQ. This CDR3 is 13 amino acids long. Trimming pared 7 bases from V and 2 bases from J, leaving 11 bases between. CDR3 residues: CASTDRGNYGYTF. CDR3 DNA: TGTGCCAGCACAGACCGGGGAAACTATGGCTACACCTTC.

This chain joins TRBV27 and TRBJ2-7; tentatively, D is TRBD1 (5 bases). V shed 5 bases and J shed 1 base, with 12 bases lying between them. This CDR3 is built from 14 residues. Germline V gene sequence: CDR1 MNHEY, CDR2 SMNVEV (reference sequence). This CDR3 reads CASSPTTASYEQYF. CDR3 DNA sequence: TGTGCCAGCAGTCCGACGACAGCATCCTACGAGCAGTACTTC.

The V call is TRBV11-2, the J call TRBJ2-5, with 14 bases fitting TRBD2. This CDR3 comprises 16 residues. V trimming: 2 bases; J trimming: 5 bases; junction bases outside the gene matches: 4. Per germline, CDR1 SGHAT and CDR2 FQNNGV. Written as DNA, the CDR3 is TGTGCCAGCAGCTTATGGACTAGCGGGGGGAGGGAGACCCAGTACTTC. Protein sequence: CASSLWTSGGRETQYF. Using reference TRBV11-2 and TRBJ2-5 for the parts outside the CDR3, the full variable domain is EAGVAQSPRYKIIEKRQSVAFWCNPISGHATLYWYQQILGQGPKLLIQFQNNGVVDDSQLPKDRFSAERLKGVDSTLKIQPAKLEDSAVYLCASSLWTSGGRETQYFGPGTRLLVL.

The chain uses TRBV9 and TRBJ2-3, with 9 bases fitting TRBD2. Germline assignment: CDR1 SGDLS and CDR2 YYNGEE. The ends lost 4 bases at V and 0 bases at J; junction bases unmatched: 3. The CDR3 is made up of 15 amino acids. In DNA form, the CDR3 reads TGTGCCAGCAGCAAAACTAGCGGGAGCACAGATACGCAGTATTTT. Protein sequence: CASSKTSGSTDTQYF.

V usage is TRBV7-8 and J usage is TRBJ1-5; D unclear. CDR3 length equals 16 residues. Germline-derived CDR1 and CDR2 are SGHVS and FQNEAQ. Between the trimmed V and J ends, which lost 1 base and 0 bases, there was a span of 10 bases. The CDR3: CASSLVPGHSNQPQHF. DNA of the CDR3: TGTGCCAGCAGCTTAGTTCCGGGTCATAGCAATCAGCCCCAGCATTTT.

The V call is TRBV18, the J call TRBJ1-5; D is uncertain. V dropped 2 bases and J dropped 2 bases, with 7 bases sitting between them. This CDR3 spans 14 amino acids. The germline V gene has CDR1 KGHSH and CDR2 LQKENI. The CDR3 sequence is CASSPEGGNQPQHF. For the CDR3, the DNA is TGTGCCAGCTCACCAGAGGGCGGCAATCAGCCCCAGCATTTT.

The chain joins TRBV4-1 to TRBJ2-5; 11 nucleotides agree with TRBD2. This CDR3 region has 16 residues. Germline trimming cut 4 bases from V and 4 bases from J; bases unmatched to any gene: 8. The V gene's germline CDR1 is MGHRA and CDR2 YSYEKL. CDR3 coding DNA: TGCGCCAGCAGCCCCAGTTTAGCGGGGGGGACAGAGACCCAGTACTTC. This translates into CASSPSLAGGTETQYF.

The rearrangement joins TRBV6-5 to TRBJ2-1; the D is unclear. Trimming took off 6 bases at V and 1 base at J, with 13 bases between the two ends. The germline CDR1 and CDR2 sequences are MNHEY and SVGAGI. The CDR3 has 15 residues. The CDR3 protein is CASSNVALSYNEQFF. Written as DNA, the CDR3 is TGTGCCAGCAGCAATGTAGCCCTATCCTACAATGAGCAGTTCTTC.

The V gene is TRBV28, the J gene TRBJ1-1; D possibly corresponds to TRBD1 (5 bases). From germline, CDR1 is MDHEN and CDR2 SYDVKM. The CDR3 contains 14 residues. Between the trimmed V and J ends, which lost 5 bases and 4 bases, there was a span of 14 bases. The CDR3 loop reads CASSPGSISTEAFF. The CDR3 nucleotides are TGTGCCAGCAGTCCAGGGTCTATTAGCACTGAAGCTTTCTTT. Combining the CDR3 with reference TRBV28 and TRBJ1-1 gives the whole variable domain DVKVTQSSRYLVKRTGEKVFLECVQDMDHENMFWYRQDPGLGLRLIYFSYDVKMKEKGDIPEGYSVSREKKERFSLILESASTNQTSMYLCASSPGSISTEAFFGQGTRLTVV.

The chain carries TRBV10-1 and TRBJ1-1; TRBD1 agrees at 9 bases. The CDR3 consists of 13 residues. With V trimmed by 5 bases and J by 5 bases, 3 bases remained unmatched. Germline loops: CDR1 WNHNN, CDR2 SYGVQD (reference sequence). CDR3 sequence: CASSRDRVTEAFF. The CDR3 nucleotides are TGCGCCAGCAGTCGGGACAGGGTGACTGAAGCTTTCTTT.

The V call is TRBV5-6, the J call TRBJ2-2; tentatively, D is TRBD1 (5 bases). The CDR3 totals 17 residues. Trimming took off 0 bases at V and 5 bases at J, with 17 bases between the two ends. Germline lookup yields CDR1 SGHDT and CDR2 YYEEEE. The CDR3 DNA follows: TGTGCCAGCAGCTTGGCCCGTGGCAGGGTTAGAACCGGGGAGCTGTTTTTT. Its protein is CASSLARGRVRTGELFF.

The V call is TRBV9, the J call TRBJ1-2; tentative D call: TRBD1 (6 bases). The CDR3 contains 14 residues. Trimming left V 0 bases short and J 4 bases short, with 10 bases between. The germline CDR1 and CDR2 sequences are SGDLS and YYNGEE. CDR3 protein: CASSVDTGRYGYTF. The CDR3 nucleotides read TGTGCCAGCAGCGTAGATACAGGGCGCTATGGCTACACCTTC.

This clone appeared a single time. V usage is TRBV7-2 and J usage is TRBJ1-6; a weak D match, TRBD1 (5 bases). The CDR3 loop spans 15 amino acids. Germline assignment: CDR1 SGHTA and CDR2 FQGNSA. The ends were cut back, 2 bases at V and 7 bases at J, with 12 bases in the middle. The CDR3 sequence is CASSLIRGRNSPLHF. For the CDR3, the DNA is TGTGCCAGCAGCTTAATTAGGGGAAGGAATTCACCCCTCCACTTT. The full variable domain, in which reference TRBV7-2 and TRBJ1-6 provide the parts outside the CDR3, is GAGVSQSPSNKVTEKGKDVELRCDPISGHTALYWYRQSLGQGLEFLIYFQGNSAPDKSGLPSDRFSAERTGGSVSTLTIQRTQQEDSAVYLCASSLIRGRNSPLHFGNGTRLTVT.

The sample holds one count of this clone. This chain connects TRBV18 to TRBJ1-2; no firm D call. Germline V lookup: CDR1 KGHSH, CDR2 LQKENI. Trimming removed 3 bases from V and 3 bases from J, with 11 bases in between. The CDR3 consists of 14 residues. The DNA for the CDR3 is TGTGCCAGCTCACCCCGTGACGGGGACTATGGCTACACCTTC. Protein: CASSPRDGDYGYTF. Full variable domain (remainder filled in from reference TRBV18 and TRBJ1-2): NAGVMQNPRHLVRRRGQEARLRCSPMKGHSHVYWYRQLPEEGLKFMVYLQKENIIDESGMPKERFSAEFPKEGPSILRIQQVVRGDSAAYFCASSPRDGDYGYTFGSGTRLTVV.

The chain employs TRBV14 and TRBJ2-7; tentatively, D is TRBD2 (5 bases). V lost 1 base to trimming and J lost 3 bases, with 13 bases between them. Looked up from germline, CDR1 is SGHDN and CDR2 is FVKESK. The CDR3 spans 15 residues. The CDR3 reads CASSQVGAEGYEQYF. The CDR3 DNA sequence: TGTGCCAGCAGCCAAGTAGGAGCGGAAGGCTACGAGCAGTACTTC.

The chain has TRBV5-5 and TRBJ1-6; D is possibly TRBD1 (6 bases). V was pared by 0 bases and J by 10 bases, with 14 bases between. The CDR3 is made up of 15 amino acids. Per germline, CDR1 SGHKS and CDR2 YYEKEE (reference sequence). The CDR3: CASSLDSRGDSPLHF. DNA of the CDR3: TGTGCCAGCAGCTTGGATTCCAGGGGTGACTCACCCCTCCACTTT.

The V gene is TRBV6-5, the J gene TRBJ1-1; TRBD1 agrees at 7 bases. J gave up 0 bases and V 8 bases, and 3 bases lay outside the gene matches. Germline CDR1 is MNHEY and CDR2 is SVGAGI. The CDR3 runs 13 residues. The CDR3 sequence: CASGGQLNTEAFF. The CDR3 coding sequence is TGTGCCAGCGGGGGACAGCTGAACACTGAAGCTTTCTTT.

This clone was counted once. The chain has TRBV7-8 and TRBJ2-7; perhaps TRBD1 as D (6 bases). Trimming removed 4 bases at V and 5 bases at J, with 12 bases between. The germline CDR1 and CDR2 sequences are SGHVS and FQNEAQ. The CDR3 is 13 amino acids. The CDR3 is CASSSGTKNEQYF. The CDR3 DNA is TGTGCCAGCAGCTCCGGGACAAAAAACGAGCAGTACTTC.

The J gene is TRBJ1-4, the V gene TRBV4-2, with D unclear. Germline CDR1 reads LGHNA; CDR2 reads YNFKEQ. The CDR3 has 14 residues. Trimming stripped 5 bases from V and 0 bases from J, with 7 bases between. CDR3 residues: CASSAQTTNEKLFF. The CDR3 DNA sequence: TGTGCCAGCAGCGCACAGACAACTAATGAAAAACTGTTTTTT.